These 6 T cell receptor beta chains originate from one sample sequenced in a study of T cell clusters in autoimmune cytopenias. Some 38,000 genome equivalents of blood DNA were amplified for TRB. Multiplex touch-down PCR amplified TRB using TRB-A and TRB-B pools in one tube. Each CDR3 protein gets one entry in TCRdb, which reprocessed the multiplex PCR reads and gives no DNA. The sample table includes under 2,500 distinct CDR3 sequences. The sample also formed part of further work on T cell repertoires in aging, cancer and after chemotherapy.

Sequencing used peripheral blood. Receptors were obtained from a human donor in good health.

This clonotype registers medium-sized by frequency. The CDR3 here is CASSLDVGQANSPLHF. The chain uses TRBV5-1 and TRBJ1-6; TCRdb returns TRBD1, unconfirmable since there is no DNA. Germline V gene data show CDR1 as SGHRS and CDR2 as YFSETQ. CDR3 length: 16 amino acids.

According to its frequency, this clonotype is medium-sized. The J gene is TRBJ2-1, the V gene TRBV19. Looked up from germline, CDR1 is LNHDA and CDR2 is SQIVND (reference sequence). The CDR3 is 12 residues long. CDR3 amino acids: CASSIDFNEQFF.

This clonotype counts as medium-sized by frequency. The CDR3 is CASSRDHNEQFF. The J gene is TRBJ2-1, the V gene TRBV12-3 or TRBV12-4; there is no DNA to check the TCRdb D call of TRBD1. The CDR3 is 12 residues long.

Considering frequency, this clonotype is medium-sized. The chain carries TRBV6-6 and TRBJ2-1. The CDR3 extends over 13 amino acids. The germline gives CDR1 MNHNY, CDR2 SVGAGI (reference sequence). The CDR3 sequence is CASSYSIVSEQFF.

This clonotype is classed as medium-sized by frequency. The chain combines TRBV5-6 with TRBJ2-4; TCRdb's D call, TRBD2, is unchecked because there is no DNA. The CDR3 has 16 residues. In germline, CDR1 is SGHDT, CDR2 YYEEEE. The CDR3 is CASSFLGQSRENIQYF.

Frequency places this clonotype as medium-sized. The chain employs TRBV6-6 and TRBJ2-7; TCRdb indicates TRBD2, and absent DNA this call remains unverified. Germline-derived CDR1 and CDR2 are MNHNY and SVGAGI (reference sequence). The length of the CDR3 is 15 residues. The CDR3 loop reads CASSYTSGGIYEQYF.